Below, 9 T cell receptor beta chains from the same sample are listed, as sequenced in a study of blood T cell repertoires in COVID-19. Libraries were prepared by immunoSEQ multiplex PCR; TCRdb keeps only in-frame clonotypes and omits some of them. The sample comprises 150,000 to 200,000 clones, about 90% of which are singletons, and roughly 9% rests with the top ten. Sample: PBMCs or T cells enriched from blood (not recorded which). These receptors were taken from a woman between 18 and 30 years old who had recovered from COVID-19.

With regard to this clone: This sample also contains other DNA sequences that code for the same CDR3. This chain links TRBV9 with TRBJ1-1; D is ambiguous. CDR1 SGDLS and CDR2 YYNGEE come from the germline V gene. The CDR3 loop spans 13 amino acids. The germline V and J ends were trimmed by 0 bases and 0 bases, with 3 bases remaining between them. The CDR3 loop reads CASSVELNTEAFF. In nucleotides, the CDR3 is TGTGCCAGCAGCGTAGAGCTGAACACTGAAGCTTTCTTT.

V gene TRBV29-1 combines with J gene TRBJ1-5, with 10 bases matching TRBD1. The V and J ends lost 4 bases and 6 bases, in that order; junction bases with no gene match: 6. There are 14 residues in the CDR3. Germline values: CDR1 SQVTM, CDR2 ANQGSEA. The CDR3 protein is CSVGWGQGIQPQHF. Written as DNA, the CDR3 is TGCAGCGTTGGGTGGGGACAGGGGATTCAGCCCCAGCATTTT.

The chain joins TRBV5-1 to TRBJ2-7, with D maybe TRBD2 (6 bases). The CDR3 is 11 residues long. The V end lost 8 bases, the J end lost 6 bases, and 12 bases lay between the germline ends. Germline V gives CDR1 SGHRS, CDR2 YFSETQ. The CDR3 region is CASRLDSEQYF. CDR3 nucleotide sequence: TGCGCCAGTCGACTAGACAGCGAGCAGTACTTC.

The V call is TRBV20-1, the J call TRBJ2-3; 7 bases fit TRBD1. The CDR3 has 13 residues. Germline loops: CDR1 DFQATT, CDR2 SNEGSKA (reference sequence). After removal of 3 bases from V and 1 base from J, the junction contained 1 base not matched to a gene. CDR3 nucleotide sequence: TGCAGTGCTAGTGGACAGGGCACAGATACGCAGTATTTT. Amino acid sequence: CSASGQGTDTQYF.

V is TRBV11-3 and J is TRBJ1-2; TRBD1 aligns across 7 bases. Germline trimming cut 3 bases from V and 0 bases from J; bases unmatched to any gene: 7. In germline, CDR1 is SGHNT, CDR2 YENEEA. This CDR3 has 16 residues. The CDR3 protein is CASSFLQGQANYGYTF. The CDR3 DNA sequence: TGTGCCAGCAGCTTCTTACAGGGGCAAGCTAACTATGGCTACACCTTC.

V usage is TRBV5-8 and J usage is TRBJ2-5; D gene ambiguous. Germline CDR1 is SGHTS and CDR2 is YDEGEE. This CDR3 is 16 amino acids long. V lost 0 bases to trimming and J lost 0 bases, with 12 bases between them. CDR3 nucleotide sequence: TGTGCCAGCAGCTTGGAGGTTAGCAGTAACCAAGAGACCCAGTACTTC. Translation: CASSLEVSSNQETQYF.

The CDR3 protein is CASSLFYKSQETQYF. In DNA form, the CDR3 reads TGTGCCAGCAGTTTATTTTACAAGTCCCAAGAGACCCAGTACTTC. The J gene is TRBJ2-5, the V gene TRBV27; D is undetermined. This CDR3 region has 15 residues. The V and J ends lost 1 base and 1 base respectively, with 10 bases between them. Germline loops: CDR1 MNHEY, CDR2 SMNVEV (reference sequence).

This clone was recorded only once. CDR3 protein: CTIGRAGELFF. CDR3 nucleotide sequence: TGCACCATCGGGAGAGCCGGGGAGCTGTTTTTT. The chain carries TRBV20-1 and TRBJ2-2; possibly TRBD2 for D (6 bases). CDR3 length: 11 amino acids. Germline CDR1 and CDR2: DFQATT and SNEGSKA (reference sequence).

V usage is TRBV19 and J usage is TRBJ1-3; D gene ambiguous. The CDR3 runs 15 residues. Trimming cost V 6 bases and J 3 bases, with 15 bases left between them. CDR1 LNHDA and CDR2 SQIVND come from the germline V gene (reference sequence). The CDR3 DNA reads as TGTGCCAGTAGCACCAACCCACTGTTTGGAAACACCATATATTTT. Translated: CASSTNPLFGNTIYF.